The rows below give T cell receptor beta chains drawn from one sample of a study of shared clonotypes between healthy human individuals. Sequenced by immunoSEQ multiplex PCR; TCRdb stores in-frame clones only, minus some. Here the sample spans about 1,500,000 clones, approximately 97% being singletons. Sequences were obtained from naive CD4+ T cells sorted from blood. These receptors originate from a man aged 25 to 40 in good health. Both conserved end residues are part of each CDR3. A D gene is named only where the DNA matches it firmly. Expanded clones get a size class; other rows say once, few or many, or leave the size out.

>.|once|TRBJ1-1|TRBV9
TGTGCCAGCAGCCCCTTGGGGGGGGCGCGGAACACTGAAGCTTTCTTT
CASSPLGGARNTEAFF
>TRBD2|.|TRBJ2-1|TRBV27
TGTGCCAGCACCCTCCGGCTAGCGGGAGGGCCCCCCTACAATGAGCAGTTCTTC
CASTLRLAGGPPYNEQFF
>TRBD2|.|TRBJ2-1|TRBV9
TGTGCCAGCAGCCGAACGTATGGACTAGCGGGAGTTAGCTCCTACAATGAGCAGTTCTTC
CASSRTYGLAGVSSYNEQFF
>.|few|TRBJ1-5|TRBV7-9
TGTGCCAGCAGCTTAAGTAGCAATCAGCCCCAGCATTTT
CASSLSSNQPQHF
>TRBD2|once|TRBJ2-2|TRBV14
TGTGCCAGCAGCCAAACCCTACTAGCGGGGTGGGCCGGGGAGCTGTTTTTT
CASSQTLLAGWAGELFF
>TRBD1|once|TRBJ2-1|TRBV5-5
TGTGCCAGCAGCCCCAGAATGAGACAGGGGTCCTACTACAATGAGCAGTTCTTC
CASSPRMRQGSYYNEQFF
>.|.|TRBJ2-1|TRBV5-4
TGTGCCAGCAGCCTATCACAGCCCCCGGTCAATGAGCAGTTCTTC
CASSLSQPPVNEQFF
>TRBD2|.|TRBJ2-7|TRBV4-1
TGCGCCAGCAGCCAAGAGGGACTAGCGGGAAGATACGAGCAGTACTTC
CASSQEGLAGRYEQYF
>.|.|TRBJ1-1|TRBV2
TGTGCCAGCAGCCAGGGGACGAACACTGAAGCTTTCTTT
CASSQGTNTEAFF
>TRBD2|.|TRBJ2-7|TRBV11-2
TGTGCCAGCAGCACCGGAGCTAGCGGGAGAGGGTACGAGCAGTACTTC
CASSTGASGRGYEQYF
>.|.|TRBJ2-1|TRBV7-3
TGTGCCAGCAGCTTAGGGTTACCTACGTACGGTGAGCAGTTCTTC
CASSLGLPTYGEQFF
>.|.|TRBJ1-1|TRBV21-1
TGTGCCAGCAGCAAGGGGTGGGGCCGTGGCTACACTGAAGCTTTCTTT
CASSKGWGRGYTEAFF
>TRBD1|.|TRBJ2-1|TRBV14
TGTGCCAGCAGCCAAGAAGGGGGCTGGTACAATGAGCAGTTCTTC
CASSQEGGWYNEQFF
>.|.|TRBJ2-7|TRBV5-1
TGCGCCAGCAGCTTCCGGGACCCGATGAGGGAGCAGTACTTC
CASSFRDPMREQYF
>TRBD2|.|TRBJ2-1|TRBV6-6
TGTGCCAGCAGTTACGGGGGACTACCGTACAATGAGCAGTTCTTC
CASSYGGLPYNEQFF
>.|.|TRBJ2-7|TRBV19
TGTGCCAGTAGTATAGGGAACGAGCAGTACTTC
CASSIGNEQYF
>.|.|TRBJ2-7|TRBV5-1
TGCGCCAGCAGCGCAAATCTAGACGAGCAGTACTTC
CASSANLDEQYF
>TRBD1|.|TRBJ2-5|TRBV19
TGTGCCAGTAGTCTGGGGACAGGGGTAGTCTGGCGTCAAGAGACCCAGTACTTC
CASSLGTGVVWRQETQYF
>TRBD2|.|TRBJ2-2|TRBV12-5
TGTGCTAGTGGACAGATAGCGGGAGGGCCCATCGGGGAGCTGTTTTTT
CASGQIAGGPIGELFF
>.|.|TRBJ1-5|TRBV11-2
TGTGCCAGCAGCTTACCTCAACCCGGGACCGTCGTTCAGCCCCAGCATTTT
CASSLPQPGTVVQPQHF
>TRBD2|.|TRBJ2-3|TRBV5-1
TGCGCCAGCAGCTTTTCCAGGGCTAGCGGGAAGGTGGATACGCAGTATTTT
CASSFSRASGKVDTQYF
>.|.|TRBJ2-1|TRBV27
TGTGCCAGCAGTTTAGCGGGAAAGCACAATGAGCAGTTCTTC
CASSLAGKHNEQFF
>.|.|TRBJ2-3|TRBV5-4
TGTGCCAGCAGCCCGCCTAGCGCGACAGATACGCAGTATTTT
CASSPPSATDTQYF
>.|.|TRBJ2-5|TRBV6-5
TGTGCCAGCAGCCGCGGGCAACAAGAGACCCAGTACTTC
CASSRGQQETQYF
>.|.|TRBJ2-1|TRBV19
TGTGCCAGTAGACTCAGGGGTGGCAATGAGCAGTTCTTC
CASRLRGGNEQFF
>TRBD2|.|TRBJ2-7|TRBV5-1
TGCGCCAGCAGCTCGGGGGGTGGGAGATCCTACGAGCAGTACTTC
CASSSGGGRSYEQYF
>TRBD2|once|TRBJ2-5|TRBV28
TGTGCCAGCATGCAATCGGGACTAGCGGAACGGAAGGCCCAGTACTTC
CASMQSGLAERKAQYF
>.|.|TRBJ2-2|TRBV6-1
TGTGCCTCGACCGGCGTTTCCGGGGAGCTGTTTTTT
CASTGVSGELFF
>TRBD2|.|TRBJ2-3|TRBV15
TGTGCCACCAGCAGAGTTCAACTAGCGGGCACAGATACGCAGTATTTT
CATSRVQLAGTDTQYF
>.|.|TRBJ1-1|TRBV5-4
TGTGCCAGCAGCTTACAAGGCGAAGCTTTCTTT
CASSLQGEAFF
>.|.|TRBJ2-7|TRBV5-1
TGCGCCAGCAGCTTCGTCCTAGCTGACGAGCGGAACGAGCAGTACTTC
CASSFVLADERNEQYF
>.|.|TRBJ2-5|TRBV18
TGTGCCAGCTCACCGTCCCAGGGACAAGAGACCCAGTACTTC
CASSPSQGQETQYF
>.|once|TRBJ2-5|TRBV10-3
TGTGCCATCAGTGAGGTTGTTCAAGAGACCCAGTACTTC
CAISEVVQETQYF
>.|.|TRBJ2-7|TRBV27
TGTGCCAGCAGTTTTGGGAAGGACAGACTCTACGAGCAGTACTTC
CASSFGKDRLYEQYF
>.|.|TRBJ2-3|TRBV28
TGTGCCAGCAGTTTCGAATACCGGGACTCCCGCACAGATACGCAGTATTTT
CASSFEYRDSRTDTQYF
>.|.|TRBJ2-1|TRBV28
TGTGCCAGCAGTTTATTCTCGACCCCTAGAGAGCAGTTCTTC
CASSLFSTPREQFF
>.|.|TRBJ2-7|TRBV7-2
TGTGCCAGCAGCTTGCGAGAGACAGGCGGCTACGAGCAGTACTTC
CASSLRETGGYEQYF
>.|.|TRBJ2-2|TRBV5-1
TGCGCCAGCAGCTTGAGGGGTCAGCGGAACGCGAACACCGGGGAGCTGTTTTTT
CASSLRGQRNANTGELFF
>.|.|TRBJ1-5|TRBV10-3
TGTGCCGCCACGATTGGCGGGAATCAGCCCCAGCATTTT
CAATIGGNQPQHF
>TRBD2|.|TRBJ2-1|TRBV5-1
TGCGCCAGCAGCTCTGGACTAGCGGGAGGTGGCAATGAGCAGTTCTTC
CASSSGLAGGGNEQFF
>TRBD1|once|TRBJ2-5|TRBV5-1
TGCGCCAGCAGCGGAAGGACAGGAAACCAAGAGACCCAGTACTTC
CASSGRTGNQETQYF
>.|once|TRBJ1-2|TRBV11-2
TGTGCCAGCAGCTCCTCGTCGGGAAACTATGGCTACACCTTC
CASSSSSGNYGYTF
>TRBD1|.|TRBJ1-2|TRBV28
TGTGCCAGCAGAATGGGACAGAGGAACTATGGCTACACCTTC
CASRMGQRNYGYTF
>TRBD2|once|TRBJ2-7|TRBV18
TGTGCCAGCTCACCACCGGGGGGAGGGTACGAGCAGTACTTC
CASSPPGGGYEQYF
>TRBD2|.|TRBJ2-7|TRBV7-2
TGTGCCAGCAGCTTGGGACTAGTGGAGCAGTACTTC
CASSLGLVEQYF
>.|.|TRBJ2-2|TRBV6-5
TGTGCCAGCAATCTACTTCCGGGGTCCGGGGAGCTGTTTTTT
CASNLLPGSGELFF
>.|once|TRBJ1-5|TRBV7-2
TGTGCCAGCAGCCATTGGGAGTCCCTAGAATTAAGCAATCAGCCCCAGCATTTT
CASSHWESLELSNQPQHF
>.|.|TRBJ2-1|TRBV18
TGTGCCAGCTCACCGCCAACTAGTACCAATGAGCAGTTCTTC
CASSPPTSTNEQFF